A selection of T cell receptor beta chains follows, all from one sample in a study of CD8 T cells in Susac syndrome. TCRdb re-derived calls from the immunoSEQ multiplex PCR reads in MiXCR, one entry per CDR3 protein. The sample contains fewer than 350,000 distinct CDR3 sequences, around 91% of which appear only once. The sample comprised CD8+ T cells from PBMCs. Every receptor here comes from a human donor with multiple sclerosis. CDR3s leave out the opening cysteine and the closing phenylalanine or tryptophan. The order of the fields is V gene, J gene, CDR3 protein.

v_gene: TRBV14
j_gene: TRBJ2-3
CDR3aa: ASSQRGTDTQY

v_gene: TRBV30
j_gene: TRBJ2-5
CDR3aa: AWSVRTSEETQY

v_gene: TRBV7-8
j_gene: TRBJ2-1
CDR3aa: ASSLMLLPYNEQF

v_gene: TRBV24-1
j_gene: TRBJ1-2
CDR3aa: ATSDGDRGPNYGYT

v_gene: TRBV24-1
j_gene: TRBJ2-7
CDR3aa: ATSDYRSYEQY

v_gene: TRBV7-6
j_gene: TRBJ2-7
CDR3aa: ASSPDPSYEQY

v_gene: TRBV27
j_gene: TRBJ2-5
CDR3aa: ASSFMGTQDGETQY

v_gene: TRBV6-5
j_gene: TRBJ1-1
CDR3aa: ASSSRTGRVTEAF

v_gene: TRBV6-2/TRBV6-3
j_gene: TRBJ2-7
CDR3aa: ASSYFGVGSYEQY

v_gene: TRBV18
j_gene: TRBJ2-2
CDR3aa: ASSPEGTGELF

v_gene: TRBV4-3
j_gene: TRBJ2-7
CDR3aa: ASSQEVFSSYYEQY

v_gene: TRBV2
j_gene: TRBJ2-7
CDR3aa: ASSEAGYYEQY

v_gene: TRBV27
j_gene: TRBJ2-1
CDR3aa: ASSWGQGYEQF

v_gene: TRBV6-5
j_gene: TRBJ1-5
CDR3aa: ASSSAGMSQPQH

v_gene: TRBV27
j_gene: TRBJ2-7
CDR3aa: ASSYGGGYEQY

v_gene: TRBV20-1
j_gene: TRBJ2-7
CDR3aa: SARDWGEAYEQY

v_gene: TRBV4-2
j_gene: TRBJ1-5
CDR3aa: ASSQKRDNQPQH

v_gene: TRBV7-8
j_gene: TRBJ1-3
CDR3aa: ASSWGPQGGDGNTIY

v_gene: TRBV27
j_gene: TRBJ2-3
CDR3aa: ASSFLRSTDTQY

v_gene: TRBV12-3/TRBV12-4
j_gene: TRBJ2-1
CDR3aa: ASSSTGTRSKQF

v_gene: TRBV10-3
j_gene: TRBJ2-6
CDR3aa: AISESITVSGANVLT

v_gene: TRBV11-2
j_gene: TRBJ1-2
CDR3aa: ASSLDSLTGYGYT

v_gene: TRBV28
j_gene: TRBJ2-5
CDR3aa: ATQTVQETQY

v_gene: TRBV5-1
j_gene: TRBJ2-1
CDR3aa: ASSLVEPGLGWDEQF

v_gene: TRBV20-1
j_gene: TRBJ1-2
CDR3aa: SARDTRENYGYT

v_gene: TRBV4-3
j_gene: TRBJ2-7
CDR3aa: ASSPNPGLEPTKQY

v_gene: TRBV27
j_gene: TRBJ1-6
CDR3aa: ASSFRRAESPLH

v_gene: TRBV18
j_gene: TRBJ1-2
CDR3aa: ASSQDRASGYT

v_gene: TRBV9
j_gene: TRBJ2-1
CDR3aa: ASSVGDEQF

v_gene: TRBV19
j_gene: TRBJ2-3
CDR3aa: ASNPLAGSTDTQY

v_gene: TRBV27
j_gene: TRBJ1-2
CDR3aa: ASSSGRDGLSYT

v_gene: TRBV2
j_gene: TRBJ2-3
CDR3aa: ASSGRGRAGTDTQY

v_gene: TRBV27
j_gene: TRBJ1-4
CDR3aa: ASSLSYRGAENEKLF

v_gene: TRBV4-2
j_gene: TRBJ2-3
CDR3aa: ASSQDESWGSSDTQY

v_gene: TRBV4-3
j_gene: TRBJ2-6
CDR3aa: ASSQDINSGANVLT

v_gene: TRBV2
j_gene: TRBJ2-3
CDR3aa: ASTGSTDTQY

v_gene: TRBV29-1
j_gene: TRBJ2-7
CDR3aa: SGQTGTYEQY

v_gene: TRBV28
j_gene: TRBJ1-2
CDR3aa: ASSLSRAYGYT

v_gene: TRBV4-3
j_gene: TRBJ2-2
CDR3aa: ASSNSLAGVGTGELF

v_gene: TRBV27
j_gene: TRBJ1-5
CDR3aa: ASSFLQGNQPQH

v_gene: TRBV4-2
j_gene: TRBJ2-3
CDR3aa: ASSQPPGLAGGHVDTQY

v_gene: TRBV2
j_gene: TRBJ2-1
CDR3aa: ASNSGRADEQF

v_gene: TRBV2
j_gene: TRBJ2-7
CDR3aa: ASIGPEEYEQY

v_gene: TRBV6-2/TRBV6-3
j_gene: TRBJ2-7
CDR3aa: ASSLDRGRHEQY

v_gene: TRBV20-1
j_gene: TRBJ1-3
CDR3aa: SARDLISGPSGNTIY

v_gene: TRBV12-3/TRBV12-4
j_gene: TRBJ1-2
CDR3aa: ASSPQTGGYGYT

v_gene: TRBV29-1
j_gene: TRBJ2-7
CDR3aa: SVSTGQSYEQY

v_gene: TRBV15
j_gene: TRBJ1-2
CDR3aa: ATSRELTGGDGYT

v_gene: TRBV5-4
j_gene: TRBJ2-1
CDR3aa: ASSWGLVYEQF

v_gene: TRBV18
j_gene: TRBJ2-1
CDR3aa: ASSPTGDEQF

v_gene: TRBV10-3
j_gene: TRBJ2-7
CDR3aa: AISESFFRTSYEQY

v_gene: TRBV20-1
j_gene: TRBJ2-3
CDR3aa: SARTPSTDTQY

v_gene: TRBV14
j_gene: TRBJ2-5
CDR3aa: ASSQEAGQETQY